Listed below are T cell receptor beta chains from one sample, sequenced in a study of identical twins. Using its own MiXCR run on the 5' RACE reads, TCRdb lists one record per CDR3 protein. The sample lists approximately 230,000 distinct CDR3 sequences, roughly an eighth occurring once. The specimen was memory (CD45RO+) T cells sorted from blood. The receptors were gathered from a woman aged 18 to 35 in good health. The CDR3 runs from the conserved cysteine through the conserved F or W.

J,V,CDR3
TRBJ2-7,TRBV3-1,CASSLRVTRKQYF
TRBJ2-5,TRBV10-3,CASKVGGGETQYF
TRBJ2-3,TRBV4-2,CASSRTPVGATDTQYF
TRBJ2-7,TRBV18,CASSPSGVPAYEQYF
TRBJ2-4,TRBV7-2,CASRTGNIQYF
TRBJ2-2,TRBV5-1,CASSLGQLNTGELFF
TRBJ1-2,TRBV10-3,CAISKIYSQHGYTF
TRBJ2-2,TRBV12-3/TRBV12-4,CASSLGGGTTGELFF
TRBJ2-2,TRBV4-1,CASTRGTSMTGELFF
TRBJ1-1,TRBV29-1,CSVMTGMNTEAFF
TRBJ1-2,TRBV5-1,CASSYSEGDSLPTYYGYTF
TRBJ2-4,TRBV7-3,CASSSGSAGNIQYF
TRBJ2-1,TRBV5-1,CASSLGLNAYNEQFF
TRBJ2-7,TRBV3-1,CASSQRGINEQYF
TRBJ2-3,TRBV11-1,CASSLGVGQGMRTDTQYF
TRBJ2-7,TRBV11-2,CASSLSGTSGSLRAEQYF
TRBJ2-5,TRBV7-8,CASSLQGAVQETQYF
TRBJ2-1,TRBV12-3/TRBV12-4,CASSLRTSGGPNEQFF
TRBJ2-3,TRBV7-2,CASSFMYTDTPYF
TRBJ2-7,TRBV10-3,CAIRSGPSYEQYF
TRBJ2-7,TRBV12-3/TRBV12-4,CASRGQLAGSYEQYF
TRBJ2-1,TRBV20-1,CSARDGGRQEEQFF
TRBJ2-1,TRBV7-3,CASSPKTSGLSEQFF
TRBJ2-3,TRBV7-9,CASSLMRADTQYF
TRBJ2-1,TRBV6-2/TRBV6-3,CASSYSSPRVGEQFF
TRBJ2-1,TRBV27,CASSGTSGRTYNEQFF
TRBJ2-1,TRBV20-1,CSASGRSGEQFF
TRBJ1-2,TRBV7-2,CASSRTVNYGYTF
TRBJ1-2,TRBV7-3,CASSLNGDGPNYGYTF
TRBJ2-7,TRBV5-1,CASSFGTSGGLHEQYF
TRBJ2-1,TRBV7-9,CASSIGQNNEQFF
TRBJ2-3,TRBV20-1,CSARGLAGGVDTQYF
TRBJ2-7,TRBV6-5,CASSYYRGSHEQYF
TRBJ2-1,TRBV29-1,CSVVFGGNEQFF
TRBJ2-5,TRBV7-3,CASSITGARETQYF
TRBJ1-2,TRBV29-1,CSVEEYRTGGRGYTF
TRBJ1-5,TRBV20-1,CSAQLAGDRGHQPQHF
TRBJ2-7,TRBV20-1,CSAQGIAGVGTYEQYF
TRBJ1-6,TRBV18,CASSPQPGESYNSPLHF
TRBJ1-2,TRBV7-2,CASSPTPGQRSYGYTF
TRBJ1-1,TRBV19,CASTHGVTNTEAFF
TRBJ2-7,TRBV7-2,CASSRDRGEYEQYF
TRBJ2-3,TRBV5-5,CASSLVSAGPVRTDTQYF
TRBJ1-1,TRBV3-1,CASSQLGSPEAFF
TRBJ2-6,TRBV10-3,CAISEPTVQGLPSGANVLTF
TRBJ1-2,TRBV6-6,CASSYADNYGYTF
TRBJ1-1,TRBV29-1,CSVDSGTGNTEAFF
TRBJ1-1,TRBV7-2,CASSPSGQGITEAFF
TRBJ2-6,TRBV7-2,CASSSVGGQGVLTF
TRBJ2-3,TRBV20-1,CSARDPAGRADTQYF
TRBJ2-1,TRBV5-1,CASSTGTSGKQFF
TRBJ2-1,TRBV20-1,CSAVPGLAGFDEQFF
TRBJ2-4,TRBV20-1,CSAGENIQYF
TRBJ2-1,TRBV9,CASSTGLYNEQFF
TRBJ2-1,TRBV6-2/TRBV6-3,CASSYREYNEQFF
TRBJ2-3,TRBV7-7,CASSTGVADTQYF
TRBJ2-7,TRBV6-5,CASSYSAWGAYEQYF
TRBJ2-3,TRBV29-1,CSAFWGKADTQYF
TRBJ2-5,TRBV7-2,CASSLRDQETQYF
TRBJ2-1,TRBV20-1,CSARDSRGQYNEQFF